This entry concerns a single T cell receptor beta chain. Its recognized antigen is unknown. This likely comes from a read error, as the CDR3 has no conserved phenylalanine or tryptophan at its end. These data belong to a study of tumor and adjacent non-tumor tissue in lung cancer (dated by TCRdb to 2017 to 2018). Broadly, across the study: Patients with adenocarcinoma (around 13), squamous cell carcinoma (2) and small cell lung cancer (1) were included in the cohort. Using bulk TCRbeta repertoires from 15 lung cancer patients, the study set lung tumor tissue side by side with matched distant non-tumor lung tissue. TCRbeta CDR3 sequencing was performed on 30 to 35 paired specimens, with one tumor sample and one normal lung sample collected per patient. Ages among the approximately 15 patients ranged from about 30 to 85 years, there were around ten men and 5 women, and disease was at TNM stage I to III. Sequencing generated a total of 125,075,908 productive TCRbeta reads, averaging about 4 million reads per sample.

Bulk unsorted tissue served as the source for RNA extraction, and RNA quality was assessed using a NanoDrop ND-1000 and an Agilent 2100. Newly diagnosed lung cancer patients without prior chemotherapy who had been admitted for thoracic surgery in China between August and November 2014 were enrolled as donors. Patients who had received previous radiotherapy or chemotherapy, or who had another concurrent cancer, were excluded from the study. Surgical tissue pieces of about 1-2.3 cm3 were preserved in RNAlater solution and were kept at -80 degrees C until use. To prepare the library, multiplex PCR was applied. TCRdb shows the sequencer as Illumina HiSeq 2500. TCRbeta libraries were built by three rounds of nested PCR using primers (Table S4), following protocols modified from ARM-PCR. Before sequencing, PCR products of 200-500 bp were excised from the gel and purified with the QIAquick gel extraction kit. The published analysis was carried out like this. Trimmomatic was used to clean the reads, FLASH was used to merge the reads into complete CDR3 sequences, and MiTCR was used to assign the reads to V(D)J germline segments. Clonal diversity was calculated as the inverse Simpson's index using VDJtools. In-frame sequences lacking a premature stop codon were counted as productive reads. Using fastp at Q25 and MiXCR, TCRdb reprocessed the public reads and kept productive beta chains. Rows are unified per CDR3 protein, each entry keeping the most common DNA and genes. TCRdb's processing, not the authors' own work, is the source of the V and J calls. The sample contains 200,000 to 250,000 distinct CDR3 sequences, roughly 70% of them found a single time. Together, the top ten hold under 30% of the sample.

The study at large found these results: TCR diversity (inverse Simpson) was significantly higher in tumor than in normal lung tissue (roughly 390 vs 170, P = 0.0075, Mann-Whitney U test). Neither the sequencing platform nor unique molecular identifiers are named or mentioned anywhere in the methods. Only around 16 patients were in the cohort, and the authors stated that larger samples and more detailed clinical data are needed. Significantly higher TCR diversity was found in younger patients, and higher tumor TCR diversity was associated with shorter overall and disease-free survival. Peripheral blood was not sequenced, so blood TCRbeta repertoires in these lung cancer patients were not examined. In normal lung, the top 100 clones accounted for a significantly larger cumulative share of the repertoire than in tumor tissue.

This receptor was obtained from a man between 60 and 75 years old with non-small cell lung cancer. Sequenced: lung tumor tissue.

The nucleotide sequence reads TGTGCCAGCAGCTTTAGCGGAGGGCCGTACAATGAGCAGTTCTTA. Its coded protein is CASSFSGGPYNEQFL. The chain is assembled from TRBV11-2 and TRBJ2-1; D gene: possibly TRBD2, on 6 matching bases. V and J are truncated by 3 bases and 4 bases respectively, leaving an intervening sequence of 13 bases. CDR1 and CDR2 are drawn from the germline V gene: SGHAT, FQNNGV. A total of 15 residues make up the CDR3, ends included. The only DNA kept is the CDR3, 45 bases in frame from the first base.